Following are 11 T cell receptor beta chains from one sample sequenced in a study of radiotherapy plus CTLA-4 blockade in lung cancer (dated by TCRdb to 2016 to 2019). Libraries were prepared through the immunoSEQ multiplex PCR assay. Sourced from immuneACCESS, this table was stored by TCRdb with only in-frame sequences that have V and J called. A share of the clones is absent; for the studies checked, an unresolved V gene accounts for under half, and the remainder has no known explanation. The sample yields tens of thousands of clones; 70% to 80% were counted once. Of the sample, approximately 4.3% is held by the ten largest clones. Here the sequenced sample was peripheral blood, taken from a patient treated with radiotherapy plus ipilimumab. Every receptor here comes from a human donor with non-small cell lung cancer who had a partial response to radiotherapy plus ipilimumab.

The chain employs TRBV4-1 and TRBJ1-2; the D is unclear. Germline CDR1 MGHRA, CDR2 YSYEKL. With 1 base removed from V and 0 bases from J, the gap between germline ends came to 9 bases. This CDR3 contains 15 residues. The CDR3 DNA reads TGCGCCAGCAGCCAAGGGCCAGAAACTAACTATGGCTACACCTTC. This translates into CASSQGPETNYGYTF.

The rearrangement uses TRBV7-8 and TRBJ2-1; D is perhaps TRBD2 (6 bases). The CDR3 is made up of 15 amino acids. Germline CDR1 SGHVS, CDR2 FQNEAQ. V lost 4 bases and J lost 2, with 12 bases in between. In nucleotides, the CDR3 is TGTGCCAGCAGCTCATGGGAGGACCCCTACAATGAGCAGTTCTTC. Translated, it gives CASSSWEDPYNEQFF.

The sample holds a few counts of this clone. V is TRBV11-2 and J is TRBJ2-1; 8 positions match TRBD1. Trimming removed 11 bases from V and 9 bases from J; junction bases left unmatched: 9. The CDR3 has 12 residues. Germline V gives CDR1 SGHAT, CDR2 FQNNGV. The CDR3 sequence: CAGGQGFTEQFF. The DNA of the CDR3 is TGTGCCGGTGGACAGGGTTTTACTGAGCAGTTCTTC.

This clone was seen a single time. This chain's CDR3 is CASSSGQANTEAFF. CDR3 in DNA: TGTGCCAGCAGCTCGGGACAGGCAAACACTGAAGCTTTCTTT. V usage is TRBV7-3 and J usage is TRBJ1-1, with 8 nucleotides matching TRBD1. V shed 4 bases and J 2 bases; nucleotides not matched to a gene: 3. Germline V gene lookup returns CDR1 SGHTA and CDR2 FQGTGA. The CDR3 extends over 14 amino acids. The complete variable domain, with remaining parts taken from reference TRBV7-3 and TRBJ1-1, reads GAGVSQTPSNKVTEKGKYVELRCDPISGHTALYWYRQSLGQGPEFLIYFQGTGAADDSGLPNDRFFAVRPEGSVSTLKIQRTERGDSAVYLCASSSGQANTEAFFGQGTRLTVV.

The chain has TRBV21-1 and TRBJ1-6. TRBV21-1 is shown as a pseudogene. The CDR3 spans 15 residues. CDR3 region: CASSKAPESNSPLHF. The CDR3 nucleotides read TGTGCCAGCAGCAAAGCGCCCGAGAGTAATTCACCCCTCCACTTT.

V and J are TRBV9 and TRBJ2-3; tentative D call: TRBD2 (6 bases). The CDR3 sequence is 16 residues long. Germline-derived CDR1 and CDR2 are SGDLS and YYNGEE. Trimming shortened V by 0 bases and J by 8 bases, and 19 bases separated the two germline ends. The CDR3 sequence: CASSVGAGGVEVTQYF. The CDR3 region has the DNA TGTGCCAGCAGCGTAGGGGCTGGCGGGGTGGAAGTTACGCAGTATTTT. Drawing the rest from reference TRBV9 and TRBJ2-3, the complete variable domain is DSGVTQTPKHLITATGQRVTLRCSPRSGDLSVYWYQQSLDQGLQFLIQYYNGEERAKGNILERFSAQQFPDLHSELNLSSLELGDSALYFCASSVGAGGVEVTQYFGPGTRLTVL.

This sequence joins TRBV5-1 and TRBJ2-5; 12 bases are shared with TRBD1. This CDR3 spans 16 amino acids. With V trimmed by 4 bases and J by 4 bases, 8 bases remained unmatched. The germline CDR1 and CDR2 sequences are SGHRS and YFSETQ. This CDR3 is CASSSWDRGRSETQYF. The CDR3 DNA is TGCGCCAGCAGCAGTTGGGACAGGGGGCGGTCAGAGACCCAGTACTTC.

This chain uses TRBV5-1 with TRBJ2-7, with D maybe TRBD1 (6 bases). The germline V and J ends were trimmed by 4 bases and 2 bases, with 13 bases remaining between them. The CDR3 is made up of 14 amino acids. CDR1 SGHRS and CDR2 YFSETQ come from the germline V gene. Here the CDR3 DNA reads TGCGCCAGCAGCACCCGGGACACGACCTACGAGCAGTACTTC. Its protein is CASSTRDTTYEQYF. Drawing the rest from reference TRBV5-1 and TRBJ2-7, the complete variable domain is KAGVTQTPRYLIKTRGQQVTLSCSPISGHRSVSWYQQTPGQGLQFLFEYFSETQRNKGNFPGRFSGRQFSNSRSEMNVSTLELGDSALYLCASSTRDTTYEQYFGPGTRLTVT.

The chain uses TRBV5-4 and TRBJ1-4; perhaps TRBD1 as D (5 bases). Germline V gene data show CDR1 as SGHNT and CDR2 as YYREEE (reference sequence). Trimming left V 0 bases short and J 5 bases short, with 8 bases between. The CDR3 runs 14 residues. Here the CDR3 reads CASSLAGKNEKLFF. CDR3 in DNA: TGTGCCAGCAGCTTGGCAGGGAAGAATGAAAAACTGTTTTTT.

The chain recombines TRBV18 with TRBJ2-1, with TRBD2 matching 13 bases. The CDR3 is made up of 18 amino acids. Germline V CDR1 and CDR2: KGHSH, LQKENI. Unmatched junction bases numbered 6, after V lost 1 base and J lost 3 bases. The CDR3 protein is CASSPLSGTSGDYNEQFF. The DNA of the CDR3 is TGTGCCAGCTCACCACTCTCCGGGACTAGCGGGGACTACAATGAGCAGTTCTTC.

The chain employs TRBV6-1 and TRBJ2-1; 7 bases line up with TRBD1. The CDR3 runs to 14 residues. Germline CDR1 and CDR2: MNHNS and SASEGT. After removal of 4 bases from V and 1 base from J, the junction contained 1 base not matched to a gene. The CDR3 region has the DNA TGTGCCAGCAGTGGCAGGGGGTCCTACAATGAGCAGTTCTTC. Translation: CASSGRGSYNEQFF.